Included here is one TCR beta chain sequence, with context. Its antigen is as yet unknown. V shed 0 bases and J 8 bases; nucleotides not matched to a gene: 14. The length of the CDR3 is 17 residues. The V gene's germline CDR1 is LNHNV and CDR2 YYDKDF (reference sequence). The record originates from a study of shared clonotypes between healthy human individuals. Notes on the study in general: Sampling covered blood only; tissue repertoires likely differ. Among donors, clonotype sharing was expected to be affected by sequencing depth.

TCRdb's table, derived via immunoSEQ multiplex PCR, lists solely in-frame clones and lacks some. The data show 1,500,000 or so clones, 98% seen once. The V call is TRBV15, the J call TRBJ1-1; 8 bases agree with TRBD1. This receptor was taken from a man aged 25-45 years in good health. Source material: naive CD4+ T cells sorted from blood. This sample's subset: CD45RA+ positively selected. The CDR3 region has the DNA TGTGCCACCAGCAGAGATGGTGGGGCAGGGGGCGCATTCGAAGCTTTCTTT. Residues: CATSRDGGAGGAFEAFF.